The 7 T cell receptor beta chains below come from one sample, sequenced in a study of cytomegalovirus exposure and HLA in healthy donors. PCR primers comprised 60 Vbeta and 13 Jbeta primers. Measured with immunoSEQ multiplex PCR; TCRdb has only the in-frame clones, and not every one. The sample holds more than 65,000 clones, 79% seen once. The sequenced sample consisted of PBMCs. Source of these receptors: a woman in her forties in good health and CMV-seropositive.

Only one count was recorded for this clone. This chain links TRBV5-6 with TRBJ1-2; D is ambiguous. CDR1 is SGHDT, CDR2 YYEEEE, per germline. Trimming shortened V by 4 bases and J by 3 bases, and 13 bases separated the two germline ends. CDR3 length: 14 amino acids. CDR3: CASSRTGSHYGYTF. CDR3 nucleotide sequence: TGTGCCAGCAGCCGGACCGGGAGTCACTATGGCTACACCTTC.

The chain joins TRBV5-6 to TRBJ2-7; a weak D match, TRBD1 (6 bases). Germline lookup yields CDR1 SGHDT and CDR2 YYEEEE. V was clipped by 4 bases and J by 5 bases, with 16 bases between them. This CDR3 comprises 14 residues. This CDR3 is CASSPWTAHNEQYF. In nucleotides, the CDR3 is TGTGCCAGCAGCCCCTGGACAGCTCACAACGAGCAGTACTTC. The whole variable domain, filled in from reference TRBV5-6 and TRBJ2-7, reads DAGVTQSPTHLIKTRGQQVTLRCSPKSGHDTVSWYQQALGQGPQFIFQYYEEEERQRGNFPDRFSGHQFPNYSSELNVNALLLGDSALYLCASSPWTAHNEQYFGPGTRLTVT.

The rearrangement joins TRBV14 to TRBJ1-2; TRBD1 agrees at 8 bases. CDR1 and CDR2 from the germline V gene are SGHDN and FVKESK. This CDR3 region has 16 residues. The V segment lost 2 bases and the J segment 0 bases; nucleotides outside the gene matches: 5. The CDR3 is CASSQHRGAANYGYTF. CDR3 sequence (DNA): TGTGCCAGCAGCCAACACAGGGGGGCCGCTAACTATGGCTACACCTTC.

In this sample, this clone turned up a few times. The chain joins TRBV2 to TRBJ1-2; 7 nucleotides match TRBD1. Looked up from germline, CDR1 is SNHLY and CDR2 is FYNNEI. The CDR3 extends over 13 amino acids. V shed 7 bases and J 4 bases; nucleotides not matched to a gene: 6. CDR3 bases: TGTGCCAGCACCGAGGACAGGATCTATGGCTACACCTTC. The encoded protein is CASTEDRIYGYTF.

CDR3 amino acids: CASSYSRVSNQPQHF. The CDR3, as DNA: TGTGCCAGCAGTTATTCTAGAGTTAGCAATCAGCCCCAGCATTTT. V and J are TRBV6-5 and TRBJ1-5; D is unclear. This CDR3 comprises 15 residues. Per the germline V gene, CDR1 is MNHEY and CDR2 is SVGAGI. The ends were cut back, 3 bases at V and 0 bases at J, with 9 bases in the middle.

The V and J genes are TRBV13 and TRBJ2-3; 8 bases agree with TRBD2. Germline V gives CDR1 PRHDT, CDR2 FYEKMQ (reference sequence). The V gene end was trimmed by 1 base and the J gene end by 0 bases; junction bases not matched to a gene: 3. The CDR3 consists of 16 residues. CDR3 coding DNA: TGTGCCAGCAGCTTAGTGGGGACTAGAAGCACAGATACGCAGTATTTT. Its translation: CASSLVGTRSTDTQYF.

CDR3 nucleotide sequence: TGTGCCAGCAGCCCCCCAGAAGGGGACTATGGCTACACCTTC. Its protein is CASSPPEGDYGYTF. The chain uses TRBV7-9 and TRBJ1-2, with D tentatively TRBD1 (5 bases). The CDR3 sequence is 14 residues long. The germline V gene encodes CDR1 SEHNR and CDR2 FQNEAQ (reference sequence). V was cut by 5 bases and J by 3 bases, with 13 bases left in between.